Below, one TCR beta chain is given with its context. Profiled with immunoSEQ multiplex PCR; TCRdb holds only in-frame clones, not every one. The table has approximately 1,000,000 clones, 75% to 80% seen once. The data are from a study of shared clonotypes between healthy human individuals. The TCR was taken from a man between 18 and 29 years old in good health. Some clones in this sample may be carry-over from other donors' samples. Sequenced input: memory CD4+ T cells from PBMCs. Documented subset: CD45RA-negative fraction.

The CDR3 protein is CASTPGGRRDEQYF. The CDR3 region has the DNA TGTGCCAGCACCCCAGGCGGGAGAAGGGACGAGCAGTACTTC. This rearrangement joins TRBV28 to TRBJ2-7; the match to TRBD2 covers 7 bases. The CDR3 has 14 amino acids. The germline V gene has CDR1 MDHEN and CDR2 SYDVKM. The J segment lost 5 bases and the V segment lost 7 bases, leaving 11 bases of the junction unmatched.